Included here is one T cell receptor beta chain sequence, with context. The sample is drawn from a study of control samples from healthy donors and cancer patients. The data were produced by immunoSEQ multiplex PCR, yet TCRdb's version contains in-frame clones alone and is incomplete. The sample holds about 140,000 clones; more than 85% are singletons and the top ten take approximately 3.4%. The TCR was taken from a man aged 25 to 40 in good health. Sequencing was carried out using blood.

The CDR3 sequence: CASSDVAIGNTIYF. As DNA, the CDR3 is TGTGCCAGCTCAGACGTCGCGATTGGAAACACCATATATTTT. J is TRBJ1-3 and V is TRBV18; D uncertain. There are 14 residues in the CDR3. Germline CDR1 reads KGHSH; CDR2 reads LQKENI. Between the trimmed V and J ends, which lost 5 bases and 3 bases, there was a span of 11 bases.